The 15 T cell receptor beta chains reported below all come from one sample, sequenced in a study of technical replicates of blood from a few donors. Generated by immunoSEQ multiplex PCR, the TCRdb table keeps only in-frame clones and is missing some. Of about 93,000 clones listed, 95% are singletons. The sample was T cells isolated from PBMCs. These receptors were collected from a human donor in good health.

The V call is TRBV10-1, the J call TRBJ2-3, with 10 bases lining up with TRBD2. CDR3 length: 17 amino acids. The V gene's germline CDR1 is WNHNN and CDR2 SYGVQD (reference sequence). Trimming removed 2 bases from V and 2 bases from J; junction bases left unmatched: 7. DNA for the CDR3: TGCGCCAGCAGTGAGAGTATAGCGGGGGGTGTCACAGATACGCAGTATTTT. Translated, it gives CASSESIAGGVTDTQYF.

This rearrangement joins TRBV6-5 to TRBJ1-1; no reliable D call. Trimming pared 7 bases from V and 2 bases from J, leaving 11 bases between. CDR3 length equals 13 residues. Germline values: CDR1 MNHEY, CDR2 SVGAGI. In DNA form, the CDR3 reads TGTGCCAGCACTAGAGAGGGTAACACTGAAGCTTTCTTT. It yields the protein CASTREGNTEAFF.

This chain links TRBV27 with TRBJ2-7; TRBD1 agrees at 10 bases. Looked up from germline, CDR1 is MNHEY and CDR2 is SMNVEV (reference sequence). The CDR3 has 15 residues. The ends lost 5 bases at V and 2 bases at J; junction bases unmatched: 6. In DNA form, the CDR3 reads TGTGCCAGCAGTACCGGGACAGGGGTCCCCTACGAGCAGTACTTC. The encoded protein is CASSTGTGVPYEQYF.

This chain connects TRBV7-6 to TRBJ2-1, with 16 bases that match TRBD2. Germline trimming cut 6 bases from V and 8 bases from J; bases unmatched to any gene: 22. The CDR3 sequence is 21 residues long. Germline values: CDR1 SGHVS, CDR2 FNYEAQ. CDR3 sequence: CASRNTGTSGRASASVDEQFF. As DNA, the CDR3 is TGTGCCAGCAGAAACACCGGGACTAGCGGGAGGGCCTCCGCCTCGGTTGATGAGCAGTTCTTC.

The V and J genes are TRBV18 and TRBJ1-2, with TRBD1 matching 7 bases. CDR1 and CDR2 (germline): KGHSH, LQKENI. J gave up 0 bases and V 2 bases, and 15 bases lay outside the gene matches. CDR3 length: 19 residues. CDR3 in amino acids: CASSPGLGTVLLPNYGYTF. The CDR3 DNA reads as TGTGCCAGCTCACCAGGACTCGGGACAGTGCTATTACCTAACTATGGCTACACCTTC.

The chain employs TRBV28 and TRBJ2-5; possibly TRBD2 for D (6 bases). V lost 5 bases and J lost 4, with 17 bases in between. There are 15 residues in the CDR3. The germline V gene encodes CDR1 MDHEN and CDR2 SYDVKM. The CDR3 reads CASSPRTGVGETQYF. In nucleotides, the CDR3 is TGTGCCAGCAGTCCCCGGACGGGAGTAGGAGAGACCCAGTACTTC.

V usage is TRBV18 and J usage is TRBJ2-7, with 7 bases lining up with TRBD1. V trimming: 3 bases; J trimming: 4 bases; junction bases outside the gene matches: 3. This CDR3 comprises 13 residues. CDR1 is KGHSH and CDR2 is LQKENI in the germline V gene. CDR3 coding DNA: TGTGCCAGCTCACCGGGGACAGTGTACGAGCAGTACTTC. This encodes CASSPGTVYEQYF. Filled out from reference TRBV18 and TRBJ2-7, the complete variable domain reads NAGVMQNPRHLVRRRGQEARLRCSPMKGHSHVYWYRQLPEEGLKFMVYLQKENIIDESGMPKERFSAEFPKEGPSILRIQQVVRGDSAAYFCASSPGTVYEQYFGPGTRLTVT.

A few counts support this clone. The chain recombines TRBV29-1 with TRBJ2-1; no firm D call. Trimming cost V 7 bases and J 6 bases, with 13 bases left between them. CDR3 size: 12 residues. The germline gives CDR1 SQVTM, CDR2 ANQGSEA. The CDR3 is CSGQLTGNEQFF. DNA for the CDR3: TGCAGCGGCCAGTTGACGGGCAATGAGCAGTTCTTC.

This chain uses TRBV5-1 with TRBJ2-1; TRBD2 matches 7 bases. The CDR3 sequence is 15 residues long. Germline CDR1 and CDR2: SGHRS and YFSETQ. The trim removed 3 bases at V and 9 bases at J, leaving 12 bases unmatched. CDR3 in DNA: TGCGCCAGCAGCTCCCTTCTAGCGGCCGCCGCTGAGCAGTTCTTC. Amino acids: CASSSLLAAAAEQFF.

The chain employs TRBV7-8 and TRBJ2-5; 7 positions agree with TRBD1. Germline CDR1 reads SGHVS; CDR2 reads FQNEAQ. This CDR3 spans 14 amino acids. Losses at the gene ends were 1 base for V and 6 bases for J; bases not matched to a gene: 5. CDR3 DNA sequence: TGTGCCAGCAGCTTAGGGACAGGAAAACAGACCCAGTACTTC. Residues: CASSLGTGKQTQYF. The variable domain in full, completed from reference TRBV7-8 and TRBJ2-5, reads GAGVSQSPRYKVAKRGQDVALRCDPISGHVSLFWYQQALGQGPEFLTYFQNEAQLDKSGLPSDRFFAERPEGSVSTLKIQRTQQEDSAVYLCASSLGTGKQTQYFGPGTRLLVL.

For the CDR3, the DNA is TGTGCCAGCAGTGGGGAGGGACTCCACACCGGGGAGCTGTTTTTT. It translates to CASSGEGLHTGELFF. The chain joins TRBV28 to TRBJ2-2; TRBD2 matches 7 bases. The CDR3 is made up of 15 amino acids. The germline V gene encodes CDR1 MDHEN and CDR2 SYDVKM. Trimming took 5 bases from V and 3 from J; bases not matched to a gene: 6.

CDR3 nucleotides: TGCGCCAGCAGCTTGGAGTCAGGGTTTAATCAGCCCCAGCATTTT. The encoded protein is CASSLESGFNQPQHF. The chain couples TRBV5-1 to TRBJ1-5, with D perhaps TRBD1 (5 bases). This CDR3 has 15 residues. Germline assignment: CDR1 SGHRS and CDR2 YFSETQ. Between the trimmed V and J ends, which lost 0 bases and 4 bases, there was a span of 11 bases.

The chain recombines TRBV6-1 with TRBJ2-1, with no clear D. Per the germline V gene, CDR1 is MNHNS and CDR2 is SASEGT. Trimming removed 3 bases from V and 7 bases from J, with 13 bases in between. The CDR3 is 14 amino acids. The CDR3 reads CASSEQPVQNEQFF. CDR3 nucleotides: TGTGCCAGCAGTGAGCAACCCGTCCAGAATGAGCAGTTCTTC.

This chain uses TRBV28 with TRBJ2-7; 8 bases are a match to TRBD1. The ends lost 3 bases at V and 6 bases at J; junction bases unmatched: 4. The CDR3 covers 13 residues. Germline V lookup: CDR1 MDHEN, CDR2 SYDVKM. CDR3 sequence reads: CASSFQGATEQYF. The CDR3 DNA sequence: TGTGCCAGCAGTTTTCAGGGGGCGACCGAGCAGTACTTC.

The rearrangement joins TRBV2 to TRBJ1-1; no definite D call. The CDR3 sequence is 13 residues long. Between the trimmed V and J ends, which lost 8 bases and 1 base, there was a span of 11 bases. The germline V gene encodes CDR1 SNHLY and CDR2 FYNNEI. CDR3 in DNA: TGTGCCAGCTCCCAGGCTCCGAACACTGAAGCTTTCTTT. The encoded protein is CASSQAPNTEAFF.